This is a list of T cell receptor beta chains from one sample in a study of T-cell memory formation after mild COVID-19. TCRdb itself ran the 5' RACE reads through MiXCR, one entry per CDR3 protein. The data show roughly 340,000 distinct CDR3 sequences, 20% to 25% seen once. The source material was PBMCs or a T cell subset sorted from them (not recorded which). These receptors were collected from a man between 18 and 35 years old who had mild COVID-19 (a few samples of this study predate the infection). Cell type and time point are not known. CDR3s include the opening cysteine and the closing phenylalanine or tryptophan. D genes are given only for firm matches. Clone size is not always given. Where it is, it says once, few, many or a class for expanded clones.

V gene: TRBV4-2; CDR3 length: 14; D gene: NA; J gene: TRBJ1-2; clone size: NA; CDR3 protein: CASSQDHRSYGYTF; CDR3 DNA: TGTGCCAGCAGCCAAGATCACCGGAGCTATGGCTACACCTTC
V gene: TRBV11-2; CDR3 length: 18; D gene: NA; J gene: TRBJ2-1; clone size: few; CDR3 protein: CASSSRRHWGDPYNEQFF; CDR3 DNA: TGTGCCAGCAGCTCCCGTCGTCATTGGGGGGATCCGTACAATGAGCAGTTCTTC
V gene: TRBV2; CDR3 length: 15; D gene: TRBD2; J gene: TRBJ2-3; clone size: NA; CDR3 protein: CASSPLAGAGDTQYF; CDR3 DNA: TGTGCCAGCAGTCCTCTAGCGGGGGCGGGAGATACGCAGTATTTT
V gene: TRBV21-1; CDR3 length: 16; D gene: NA; J gene: TRBJ2-5; clone size: NA; CDR3 protein: CASSKEWRGQQETQYF; CDR3 DNA: TGTGCCAGCAGCAAAGAGTGGAGGGGGCAACAAGAGACCCAGTACTTC
V gene: TRBV7-3; CDR3 length: 14; D gene: TRBD1; J gene: TRBJ1-1; clone size: few; CDR3 protein: CASSQGQSNTEAFF; CDR3 DNA: TGTGCCAGCAGCCAGGGACAGTCGAACACTGAAGCTTTCTTT
V gene: TRBV27; CDR3 length: 14; D gene: TRBD1; J gene: TRBJ2-7; clone size: NA; CDR3 protein: CASSLWDSSYEQYF; CDR3 DNA: TGTGCCAGCAGTTTATGGGACAGCTCCTACGAGCAGTACTTC
V gene: TRBV11-1; CDR3 length: 13; D gene: TRBD2; J gene: TRBJ2-2; clone size: few; CDR3 protein: CASSHGGTGELFF; CDR3 DNA: TGTGCCAGCAGCCACGGGGGGACCGGGGAGCTGTTTTTT
V gene: TRBV7-2; CDR3 length: 16; D gene: NA; J gene: TRBJ1-1; clone size: NA; CDR3 protein: CASSRGTPLVGAEAFF; CDR3 DNA: TGTGCCAGCAGCCGGGGGACACCCTTAGTGGGGGCTGAAGCTTTCTTT
V gene: TRBV3-1; CDR3 length: 18; D gene: TRBD2; J gene: TRBJ2-1; clone size: NA; CDR3 protein: CASSRDPGTSGIQNEQFF; CDR3 DNA: TGTGCCAGCAGCCGCGATCCCGGGACTAGCGGGATACAGAATGAGCAGTTCTTC
V gene: TRBV7-3; CDR3 length: 13; D gene: NA; J gene: TRBJ2-1; clone size: many; CDR3 protein: CASSAQGPNEQFF; CDR3 DNA: TGTGCCAGCAGCGCCCAGGGGCCCAATGAGCAGTTCTTC
V gene: TRBV6-5; CDR3 length: 13; D gene: NA; J gene: TRBJ1-2; clone size: NA; CDR3 protein: CASSYSIQMGYTF; CDR3 DNA: TGTGCCAGCAGTTACTCGATACAGATGGGCTACACCTTC
V gene: TRBV6-5; CDR3 length: 15; D gene: TRBD1; J gene: TRBJ2-2; clone size: many; CDR3 protein: CASSYQGQSTGELFF; CDR3 DNA: TGTGCCAGCAGTTACCAGGGACAGTCAACCGGGGAGCTGTTTTTT
V gene: TRBV6-5; CDR3 length: 11; D gene: NA; J gene: TRBJ1-1; clone size: NA; CDR3 protein: CASSYADEAFF; CDR3 DNA: TGTGCCAGCAGTTATGCTGATGAAGCTTTCTTT